This TCR beta chain originates from a study of vaccination and CD4 T cells after COVID-19 (dated by TCRdb to the early 2020s). At the level of the whole study: Six males and four females were included in the convalescent cohort, with two Hispanic individuals, seven Caucasians, two Asians and one multiracial person represented. Participants got two doses of the Pfizer-BioNTech BNT162b2 vaccine (n=8) or two doses of the Moderna mRNA-1273 vaccine (n=2). Post-COVID blood samples from convalescent patients were collected a median of about 110 days after diagnosis, with a range of roughly 35 to 180 days. Post-vaccine blood samples were obtained a median of about 72 days after the second vaccine dose, with a range of roughly 12 to 250 days. Overlapping spike peptide pools from SARS-CoV-2 and from the common cold coronaviruses HCoV-NL63, HCoV-OC43 and HCoV-229E were used as culture stimuli. Control cultures used a CEFX viral epitope pool as positive control, an HIV-1 Nef peptide pool as negative control, or no peptide. In 10 COVID-19 convalescent patients and a handful of infection-naive healthy vaccine recipients, researchers compared the spike-specific CD4+ TCR repertoire from before mRNA vaccination with the repertoire from after. Memory CD4+ T cell crossreactivity between SARS-CoV-2 and common cold coronavirus spike proteins was assessed at the TCR clonotype level in an earlier paper using these donors.

The treatment or condition label of this sample denotes: approximately 10-day PBMC culture with coronavirus spike peptide pools or control peptides (ViraFEST assay). CD4+ T cells from unexposed donors were collected before the COVID-19 pandemic (2011-2018). The ViraFEST assay, used in the study, expanded antigen-specific T cells with peptide pools and then identified the expanded clonotypes through TCR sequencing. Under 2.5 million PBMCs per well were cultured in IMDM with roughly 5% human AB serum and 8 to 10 IU/ml IL-2, plus 10 ug/ml peptide pools. Half of the culture medium was replaced with fresh IL-2-containing medium on days 3 and 7. After ten to eleven days of culture, CD4+ T cells were isolated by negative selection using the EasySep CD4+ T cell isolation kit. Unexposed donor CD4+ T cells were tested for reactivity to SARS-CoV-2 S and N and four common cold coronavirus spike pools, as cell number allowed. PBMCs were separated from whole blood using Ficoll-Paque Plus gradient centrifugation and then either used fresh or cryopreserved at -140C. Culture conditions were generally each tested in triplicate wells. The leukapheresis product used for the unexposed donors was purchased from a commercial source.

This clonotype was seen a handful of times. Its binding antigen is unknown. No much larger clone exists at a distance of one base, and base qualities are not known. From cysteine to phenylalanine, the CDR3 is 13 amino acids long. Only the CDR3 DNA is retained, 39 bases long and in frame from the first base. In the germline V gene (reference sequence), CDR1 corresponds to LNHDA and CDR2 to SQIVND. Trimming takes 9 bases from V and 4 bases from J, and the germline ends sit 16 bases apart. What the study reported, not specific to this receptor: The median count of SARS-CoV-2-reactive clonotypes went up from approximately 20 after infection to a few dozen after vaccination, although the change was not significant. In convalescent patients, nearly all vaccine-specific clones (304 of 307) were found to be mono-reactive for SARS-CoV-2 spike rather than cross-reactive with common cold coronaviruses. In convalescent patients, a median approximately 89% of post-vaccine SARS-CoV-2-reactive clones were detected only after vaccination, suggesting vaccine-specific priming. The number of convalescent patients in the study was relatively small, and the study did not examine early timepoints following natural infection.

Library preparation employed PCR. DNA from cultured CD4+ T cells was subjected to TCR sequencing with the Oncomine TCR Beta short-read assay at the Johns Hopkins FTIC core. The QIAamp micro DNA kit was used to extract genomic DNA from the cultured CD4+ T cells. Oncomine TCR Beta libraries from cultured CD4+ T cells were pooled using unique dual indexes and sequenced on an Illumina iSeq 100. For the original study's pipeline: Non-productive sequences were removed, and CDR3s not starting with C, not ending with F or W, or shorter than 7 amino acids were discarded. Antigen-specific clonotypes were identified with the MANAFEST web application by comparing peptide-stimulated wells with reference and other culture wells. For a clone to be called positive, the clone needed an FDR below 0.05, an odds ratio above 5, and a productive frequency above 0.1% in at least two of three replicate wells. Cross-reactive clonotypes were defined as significantly expanded in both SARS-CoV-2 spike wells and at least one common cold coronavirus spike condition. Using R version 3.6.1, CDR3 homology was evaluated through Levenshtein distances (stringdist) along with unrooted phylogenetic trees (ape). Starting from the raw public reads, TCRdb applied fastp trimming at Q25, assembled clones with MiXCR and retained in-frame beta chains. Duplicate CDR3 protein sequences are folded into a single record with the most common DNA and genes. The V and J calls follow TCRdb's processing rather than the paper's. Counted in this sample were about 7,500 distinct CDR3 sequences; around 40% of them appeared once. The biggest ten clones account for approximately 15% of the sample.

The sample was CD4+ T cells from blood, cultured in vitro. The chain is made from TRBV19 and TRBJ2-7, and perhaps TRBD2 as D gene, on 6 matching bases. The TCR was taken from a human donor in good health. The DNA is as follows: TGTGCCAGCGGAGGGAGTGTCCGGTACGAGCAGTACTTC. It specifies CASGGSVRYEQYF.